The table lists the clone carrying this T cell receptor beta chain with a few counts. Its antigen is still unknown. This specimen comes from a study of beta chain features in type 1 diabetes. Looking at the study overall: There were 107,917,701 sorted cells examined across all samples. Findings and limits, study-wide: Any PCR bias toward short templates would affect both groups alike. TCRB CDR3s from Type 1 diabetes patients were moderately but significantly shorter in all four CD4+ subsets.

CD45RO/CCR7/CD25/CD127/CD95/CD27 sorting isolated CD4+ naive, central memory, regulatory and stem cell-like memory cells. Sorted populations all had greater than 98% purity. The investigators reverse transcribed all of the isolated RNA, so they sequenced expressed TCRB transcripts. This table comes from immunoSEQ multiplex PCR, and its TCRdb copy is limited to in-frame clones, with some not included. Counted here are under 850,000 clones, around 15% occurring once; the ten biggest clones make up less than 0.025%. Germline loops: CDR1 LNHDA, CDR2 SQIVND (reference sequence). The CDR3 sequence is 14 residues long. V was shortened by 4 bases and J by 3 bases, with 13 bases between the two germline ends.

This clonotype originated in a man in his late teens or twenties with type 1 diabetes. The rearrangement links TRBV19 to TRBJ2-7; D unresolved. Specimen: naive CD4+ T cells from blood. CDR3 residues: CASSTPGRFYEQYF. DNA for the CDR3: TGTGCCAGTAGTACGCCTGGACGGTTCTACGAGCAGTACTTC. Based on the CDR3 plus reference TRBV19 and TRBJ2-7, the full variable domain is DGGITQSPKYLFRKEGQNVTLSCEQNLNHDAMYWYRQDPGQGLRLIYYSQIVNDFQKGDIAEGYSVSREKKESFPLTVTSAQKNPTAFYLCASSTPGRFYEQYFGPGTRLTVT.